Detailed here is one T cell receptor (beta chain). This entry belongs to a study of blood T cell repertoires in COVID-19. Study summary: Material from acute and convalescent COVID-19 was sourced from the United States, Italy and Spain. PBMCs, B-cell-depleted T cells, or T cells were the source of the cDNA or gDNA that made up the material.

Germline V gene lookup returns CDR1 DFQATT and CDR2 SNEGSKA (reference sequence). The V gene end was trimmed by 3 bases and the J gene end by 5 bases; junction bases not matched to a gene: 10. The CDR3 length is 16 residues. How the authors handled the data: It was from reference gene primer amplification that nucleated cell counts were estimated. Data came from immunoSEQ multiplex PCR; TCRdb stores just in-frame clones and leaves some out. V and J calls and clone size are as listed in that table; D and trimming were resolved from the DNA. The repertoire holds 30,000 to 35,000 clones, with nearly 95% as singletons.

This TCR derives from a human donor in a cohort sampled during active COVID-19. The V gene is TRBV20-1, the J gene TRBJ2-3; the match to TRBD2 covers 11 bases. Sequences were obtained from peripheral blood. CDR3 coding DNA: TGCAGTGCTAGTGTACCTAGCGGGGGGCCTGGAGATACGCAGTATTTT. It is translated as CSASVPSGGPGDTQYF.